The clone carrying this T cell receptor beta chain has ten or more counts. The time point was: patch test 2, 6 weeks after DPC sensitization. The treatment: therapeutic diphenylcyclopropenone sensitization with weekly scalp DPC. TCRdb itself ran the RACE reads through MiXCR, one entry per CDR3 protein. The sample gives about 40,000 distinct CDR3 sequences, approximately 3.3% of which show up once; roughly 7.3% is in the top ten. The sample originates from a study of human T cells and chemical hapten exposure. The CDR3 covers 16 residues. Trimming cost V 4 bases and J 2 bases, with 18 bases left between them. Germline values: CDR1 SGDLS, CDR2 YYNGEE.

The clonotype originates from a man in his forties or fifties with alopecia areata. Some clones in this sample may be carry-over from other donors' samples. The chain is built from TRBV9 and TRBJ2-5; D remains unclear. The input for sequencing was whole blood, taken in connection with sensitization to the hapten diphenylcyclopropenone (DPC). CDR3: CASSPGRLVRQETQYF. The CDR3 DNA sequence: TGTGCCAGCAGCCCTGGTCGGCTAGTTCGTCAAGAGACCCAGTACTTC.